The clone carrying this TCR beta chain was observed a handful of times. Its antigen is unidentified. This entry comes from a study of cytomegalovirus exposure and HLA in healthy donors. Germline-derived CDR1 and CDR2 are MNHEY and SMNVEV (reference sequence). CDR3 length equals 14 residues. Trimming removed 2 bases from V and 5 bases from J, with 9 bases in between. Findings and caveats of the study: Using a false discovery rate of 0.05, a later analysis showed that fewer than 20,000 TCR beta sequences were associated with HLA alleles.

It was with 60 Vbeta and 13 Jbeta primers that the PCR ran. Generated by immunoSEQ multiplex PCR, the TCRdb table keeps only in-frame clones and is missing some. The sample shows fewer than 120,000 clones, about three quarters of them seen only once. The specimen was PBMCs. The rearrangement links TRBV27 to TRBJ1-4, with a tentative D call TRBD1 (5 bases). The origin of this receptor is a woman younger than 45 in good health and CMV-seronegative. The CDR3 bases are TGTGCCAGCAGTTTAGCAGGGCGGAATGAAAAACTGTTTTTT. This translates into CASSLAGRNEKLFF.